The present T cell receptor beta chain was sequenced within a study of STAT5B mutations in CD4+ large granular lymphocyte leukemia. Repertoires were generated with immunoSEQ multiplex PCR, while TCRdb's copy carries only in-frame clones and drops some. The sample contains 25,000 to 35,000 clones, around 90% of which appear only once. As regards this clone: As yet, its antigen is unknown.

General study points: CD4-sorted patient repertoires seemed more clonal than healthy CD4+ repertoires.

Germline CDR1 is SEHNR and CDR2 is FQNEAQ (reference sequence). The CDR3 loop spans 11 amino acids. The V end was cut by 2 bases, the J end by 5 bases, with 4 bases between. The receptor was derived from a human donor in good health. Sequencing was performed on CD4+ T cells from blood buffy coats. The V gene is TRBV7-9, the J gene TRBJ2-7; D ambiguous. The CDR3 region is CASSLYNEQYF. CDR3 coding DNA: TGTGCCAGCAGCTTATATAACGAGCAGTACTTC.